Listed here are 4 T cell receptor beta chains from one sample, sequenced in a study of cytomegalovirus exposure and HLA in healthy donors. TCRdb's copy holds only in-frame clones and misses some; the assay was immunoSEQ multiplex PCR. The sample carries approximately 140,000 clones, roughly nine tenths recorded once. Sequenced: PBMCs. All receptors derive from a man between 18 and 29 years old in good health and CMV-seronegative.

The V gene is TRBV5-6, the J gene TRBJ2-7, with D possibly TRBD2 on 6 matching bases. The CDR3 loop spans 14 amino acids. V gave up 0 bases and J gave up 3 bases, with 10 bases separating them. Per germline, CDR1 SGHDT and CDR2 YYEEEE. This CDR3 reads CASSLGSSVYEQYF. Here the CDR3 DNA reads TGTGCCAGCAGCTTGGGTTCTAGCGTCTACGAGCAGTACTTC. The variable domain in full, completed from reference TRBV5-6 and TRBJ2-7, reads DAGVTQSPTHLIKTRGQQVTLRCSPKSGHDTVSWYQQALGQGPQFIFQYYEEEERQRGNFPDRFSGHQFPNYSSELNVNALLLGDSALYLCASSLGSSVYEQYFGPGTRLTVT.

The gene calls are TRBV6-5 and TRBJ2-7, with 11 positions matching TRBD1. The CDR3 covers 15 residues. The germline gives CDR1 MNHEY, CDR2 SVGAGI. The J segment lost 0 bases and the V segment lost 6 bases, leaving 4 bases of the junction unmatched. For the CDR3, the DNA is TGTGCCAGCAGACCCGGACAGGGGGCCTCCTACGAGCAGTACTTC. Encoded protein: CASRPGQGASYEQYF.

The chain is built from TRBV18 and TRBJ2-3; 7 bases line up with TRBD2. This CDR3 has 18 amino acids. CDR1 is KGHSH and CDR2 is LQKENI in the germline V gene. V was clipped by 0 bases and J by 4 bases; unmatched bases: 13. CDR3 DNA: TGTGCCAGCTCACCACCGTGGCTTGGGAGGGAACCTGCAGATACGCAGTATTTT. Translated: CASSPPWLGREPADTQYF.

V and J are TRBV11-2 and TRBJ2-5, with D possibly TRBD2 on 7 matching bases. Looked up from germline, CDR1 is SGHAT and CDR2 is FQNNGV. CDR3 length: 15 residues. V lost 1 base, J lost 4 bases, and 13 bases lay in between. CDR3 sequence (DNA): TGTGCCAGCAGCTTAGTTTCGGGGGGCTTAGAGACCCAGTACTTC. Translation gives CASSLVSGGLETQYF.